This TCR beta chain emerged from a study of blood T cell repertoires in COVID-19. This clone was found once. CDR3 length equals 14 residues. V lost 4 bases to trimming and J lost 1 base, with 9 bases between them. In germline, CDR1 is SEHNR, CDR2 FQNEAQ (reference sequence). Libraries were prepared by immunoSEQ multiplex PCR; TCRdb keeps only in-frame clonotypes and omits some of them. The table has approximately 240,000 clones, 82% seen once. Material for sequencing was peripheral blood. V usage is TRBV7-9 and J usage is TRBJ2-3, with D uncertain. The clonotype originates from a woman older than 75 with active or convalescent COVID-19. The CDR3 loop reads CASSSPAGTDTQYF. The CDR3 bases are TGTGCCAGCAGCTCCCCCGCGGGCACAGATACGCAGTATTTT.